The text below deals with one T cell receptor (beta chain). Its antigen is unknown. This specimen belongs to a study of T cell responses to AZD1222 COVID-19 vaccine. Germline loops: CDR1 SGHTA, CDR2 FQGNSA. The CDR3 runs to 14 residues. Trimming stripped 6 bases from V and 5 bases from J, with 14 bases between. Overall study findings and caveats: Following two doses of AZD1222, Spike-specific TCR breadth and depth rose. Scientists sampled the repertoires only once the peak T cell response had passed. Spike as a whole was targeted by vaccine-associated CD4 TCRs, dominant at 160-218 and 743-854. In a largely white British group with more females than males, clonal diversity was possibly underestimated.

Some clones are missing from TCRdb's copy, which holds only in-frame ones; the method was immunoSEQ multiplex PCR. The data contain roughly 70,000 clones, under 95% of them seen just once; the ten biggest clones take up roughly 6%. The V gene is TRBV7-2, the J gene TRBJ2-1; D is perhaps TRBD1 or TRBD2 (5 bases each). This receptor was obtained from an adult who received the MenACWY meningococcal vaccine as a control. The sequences come from peripheral blood, collected 28 days after the second dose of the MenACWY control vaccine. In DNA, the CDR3 is TGTGCCAGCAGGCCGGGACCATCGAACAATGAGCAGTTCTTC. Protein sequence: CASRPGPSNNEQFF. Together with reference TRBV7-2 and TRBJ2-1, the CDR3 gives the full variable domain: GAGVSQSPSNKVTEKGKDVELRCDPISGHTALYWYRQSLGQGLEFLIYFQGNSAPDKSGLPSDRFSAERTGGSVSTLTIQRTQQEDSAVYLCASRPGPSNNEQFFGPGTRLTVL.